The source of this T cell receptor (beta chain) is a study of early T cells in non-severe SARS-CoV-2 infection. On the study more broadly: The authors sequenced bulk RNA from unsorted whole blood, leaving chains unpaired.

J gave up 3 bases and V 7 bases, and 5 bases lay outside the gene matches. In germline, CDR1 is WSHSY, CDR2 SAAADI. CDR3 length equals 13 residues. Separate cDNA molecules each had unique molecular identifiers attached to them. TCRdb independently ran MiXCR on the 5' RACE reads; one entry per CDR3 protein. In the table there are tens of thousands of distinct CDR3 sequences, approximately 5.9% of which are singletons. Ten or more counts support this clonotype. The antigen is undetermined. Study-level findings and limits: The matching step, a VDJdb search, favored anti-spike CD8 responses and missed private and CD4 specificities.

Specimen: whole blood, collected at baseline. The chain employs TRBV10-2 and TRBJ2-7; the match to TRBD2 covers 8 bases. The sequence came from an adult who was a healthcare worker with PCR-confirmed SARS-CoV-2 infection or an uninfected control (not recorded which). The CDR3 is CASIPGGGYEQYF. For the CDR3, the DNA is TGCGCCAGCATCCCGGGAGGGGGCTACGAGCAGTACTTC.